This entry features one T cell receptor beta chain sequence. The template was RNA from unsorted bulk tissue. The sample originates from a study of tumor and adjacent non-tumor tissue in lung cancer. A modified ARM-PCR protocol with three rounds of nested PCR amplified TCRbeta. TCRdb reprocessed the multiplex PCR reads via MiXCR and lists one record per CDR3 protein. The sample contains approximately 65,000 distinct CDR3 sequences, roughly 60% of which appear only once. Deletions cut 8 bases from V and 2 bases from J, with 12 bases between. CDR3 length: 12 residues. The germline gives CDR1 DFQATT, CDR2 SNEGSKA (reference sequence).

What was sequenced was lung tumor tissue. The V gene is TRBV20-1, the J gene TRBJ1-2, with D tentatively TRBD1 (5 bases). This clonotype originated in a man aged 45-60 years with non-small cell lung cancer. The CDR3, as DNA: TGCAGTTCCTATGACAGAAACTATGGCTACACCTTC. Amino acids: CSSYDRNYGYTF.